The present TCR beta chain was sequenced within a study of monozygotic twins with inflammatory bowel disease. For this clonotype: What it binds is unknown.

Per-sample cDNA came from eight separate reactions. PCR of TCRalpha and TCRbeta cDNA was nested, with two rounds of about 17 and 10 cycles. TCRdb reprocessed the 5' RACE reads and reports one entry per CDR3 protein, with no DNA. The sample holds around 150,000 distinct CDR3 sequences. Study results and limitations: Inverse Simpson values showed less TCRbeta diversity in IBD patients than in their healthy co-twins. Especially with disease activity, IBD patients had fewer clonotypes in common with others than healthy twins did.

This CDR3 spans 17 amino acids. Germline V CDR1 and CDR2: MNHEY, SVGAGI. The specimen sequenced was blood. The source is a human donor with ulcerative colitis or Crohn's disease, or a healthy co-twin of an affected twin (not recorded which). This sequence joins TRBV6-5 and TRBJ2-6; TCRdb returns TRBD1, unconfirmable since there is no DNA. CDR3 sequence reads: CASSWFRDRAGANVLTF.